Shown below are 20 T cell receptor beta chains from a single sample sequenced in a study of blood T cell repertoires in COVID-19 (dated by TCRdb to about 2020). The library was built by means of the immunoSEQ multiplex PCR assay. TCRdb took over this immuneACCESS table, retaining in-frame rearrangements with V and J assigned. Such tables are incomplete; in checked studies, under half of the missing clones stem from an unresolved V gene, and the remainder is unexplained. The sample data list roughly 280,000 clones, and 85% to 90% of these were observed just once. The ten largest clonotypes hold roughly 5.6% of the sample. Sequencing was done on a sample of peripheral blood. These receptors came from a woman between 55 and 75 years old with COVID-19, enrolled during active disease.

V is TRBV7-8 and J is TRBJ1-2; a possible D gene is TRBD1 (5 bases). In germline, CDR1 is SGHVS, CDR2 FQNEAQ. The germline V and J ends were trimmed by 1 base and 0 bases, with 9 bases remaining between them. The length of the CDR3 is 15 residues. The CDR3 nucleotides are TGTGCCAGCAGCTTAGACGCAGGGCCTAACTATGGCTACACCTTC. Residues: CASSLDAGPNYGYTF.

V is TRBV6-5 and J is TRBJ2-3, with 7 bases identical to TRBD2. Germline assignment: CDR1 MNHEY and CDR2 SVGAGI. The CDR3 loop spans 15 amino acids. The junction had 7 bases not matched to a gene; V was cut back by 5 bases and J by 2 bases. CDR3 nucleotide sequence: TGTGCCAGCAGTCTTACTAGCGACTACACAGATACGCAGTATTTT. The encoded protein is CASSLTSDYTDTQYF.

J is TRBJ1-1 and V is TRBV28, with D possibly being TRBD1 (5 bases). The CDR3 has 16 residues. Germline V gene sequence: CDR1 MDHEN, CDR2 SYDVKM. Trimming took off 0 bases at V and 1 base at J, with 12 bases between the two ends. CDR3 sequence reads: CASSLWGGRGNTEAFF. CDR3 sequence (DNA): TGTGCCAGCAGTTTATGGGGGGGTCGGGGGAACACTGAAGCTTTCTTT.

The rearrangement joins TRBV5-8 to TRBJ1-2; a possible D gene is TRBD1 (5 bases). Germline CDR1 and CDR2: SGHTS and YDEGEE. The CDR3 contains 16 residues. V was pared by 4 bases and J by 0 bases, with 16 bases between. The CDR3 region is CASSLFYRDSNYGYTF. CDR3 bases: TGTGCCAGCAGCCTTTTTTATCGGGACTCTAACTATGGCTACACCTTC.

The chain has TRBV2 and TRBJ1-2, with D tentatively TRBD1 (6 bases). Trimming took off 10 bases at V and 8 bases at J, with 20 bases between the two ends. Germline V gene sequence: CDR1 SNHLY, CDR2 FYNNEI. CDR3 length equals 13 residues. The CDR3: CATKMWGGHGYTF. The CDR3 DNA sequence: TGTGCCACCAAAATGTGGGGGGGCCACGGCTACACCTTC.

The V call is TRBV3-1 (or the pseudogene TRBV3-2), the J call TRBJ2-1; 10 positions agree with TRBD2. The germline V gene encodes CDR1 LGHDT and CDR2 YNNKEL (reference sequence). CDR3 length: 16 residues. Unmatched junction bases numbered 10, after V lost 2 bases and J lost 9 bases. Here the CDR3 reads CASSQTLAGAGVEQFF. CDR3 bases: TGTGCCAGCAGCCAAACTCTAGCGGGAGCTGGAGTTGAGCAGTTCTTC.

V gene TRBV7-8 combines with J gene TRBJ1-3; D is unclear. The germline V gene has CDR1 SGHVS and CDR2 FQNEAQ. The CDR3 length is 15 residues. The germline V and J ends were trimmed by 5 bases and 8 bases, with 19 bases remaining between them. The CDR3 loop reads CASSPRVPGWDTIYF. DNA for the CDR3: TGTGCCAGCAGCCCTAGGGTGCCGGGATGGGACACCATATATTTT.

The chain has TRBV2 and TRBJ2-7; 10 nucleotides match TRBD1. The V gene end was trimmed by 6 bases and the J gene end by 0 bases; junction bases not matched to a gene: 5. The germline gives CDR1 SNHLY, CDR2 FYNNEI. The CDR3 is made up of 15 amino acids. The CDR3 DNA sequence: TGTGCCAGCAGGGCGGGACAGGGGAGCTCCTACGAGCAGTACTTC. Translated: CASRAGQGSSYEQYF.

This chain links TRBV7-9 with TRBJ2-7, with unresolved D. CDR1 and CDR2 (germline): SEHNR, FQNEAQ (reference sequence). The CDR3 extends over 11 amino acids. Trimming pared 1 base from V and 6 bases from J, leaving 4 bases between. The CDR3 protein is CASSLGPEQYF. The CDR3 DNA reads as TGTGCCAGCAGCTTAGGGCCCGAGCAGTACTTC.

This clone occurred a few times. This rearrangement joins TRBV18 to TRBJ1-5, with 7 nucleotides matching TRBD1. Germline assignment: CDR1 KGHSH and CDR2 LQKENI. CDR3 length: 15 residues. V lost 3 bases to trimming and J lost 5 bases; unmatched junction nucleotides: 7. CDR3 sequence: CASSPPGTEDQPQHF. The CDR3 DNA reads TGTGCCAGCTCACCCCCCGGGACAGAAGATCAGCCCCAGCATTTT.

The chain recombines TRBV27 with TRBJ2-7; tentative D call: TRBD2 (5 bases). The CDR3 loop spans 13 amino acids. The V end was cut by 5 bases, the J end by 7 bases, with 15 bases between. Germline-derived CDR1 and CDR2 are MNHEY and SMNVEV (reference sequence). DNA for the CDR3: TGTGCCAGCAGTGCCACTGACTACGTTGAGCAGTACTTC. Translation: CASSATDYVEQYF.

The V call is TRBV19, the J call TRBJ1-2; TRBD1 is a possible D gene (6 bases). The V gene lost 2 bases and the J gene lost 6 bases, with 7 bases spanning the gap. Germline loops: CDR1 LNHDA, CDR2 SQIVND (reference sequence). This CDR3 contains 12 residues. CDR3 region: CASSITGNGYTF. The CDR3 DNA reads as TGTGCCAGTAGTATAACAGGGAATGGCTACACCTTC.

In this sample, this clone turned up once. The chain links TRBV19 to TRBJ2-3, with 7 bases matching TRBD2. Germline V gene lookup returns CDR1 LNHDA and CDR2 SQIVND (reference sequence). This CDR3 is 14 amino acids long. After removal of 6 bases from V and 3 bases from J, the junction contained 6 bases not matched to a gene. In DNA, the CDR3 is TGTGCCAGTAGGCGGACTAGTACGACAGATACGCAGTATTTT. Translation gives CASRRTSTTDTQYF.

The chain links TRBV19 to TRBJ2-7, with D tentatively TRBD1 (5 bases). The length of the CDR3 is 11 residues. The germline CDR1 and CDR2 sequences are LNHDA and SQIVND (reference sequence). V was cut by 6 bases and J by 6 bases, with 9 bases left in between. The CDR3 region has the DNA TGTGCCAGTAGACAGGACGGCGAGCAGTACTTC. Residues: CASRQDGEQYF.

The rearrangement uses TRBV12-3 or TRBV12-4 and TRBJ1-1; D is uncertain. The CDR3 loop spans 12 amino acids. Trimming took 4 bases from V and 10 from J, leaving 13 bases between them. The CDR3 region is CASSYSHPVAFF. The CDR3 bases are TGTGCCAGCAGTTATTCCCACCCGGTAGCTTTCTTT.

This chain uses TRBV5-1 with TRBJ1-1; TRBD1 agrees at 7 bases. The J segment lost 2 bases and the V segment lost 4 bases, leaving 5 bases of the junction unmatched. Germline V gene data show CDR1 as SGHRS and CDR2 as YFSETQ. CDR3 size: 14 residues. The CDR3 nucleotides read TGCGCCAGCAGCCAGGGGACAGCCAACACTGAAGCTTTCTTT. Its translation is CASSQGTANTEAFF.

The chain has TRBV28 and TRBJ1-2; 9 bases agree with TRBD1. J gave up 3 bases and V 1 base, and 9 bases lay outside the gene matches. Germline CDR1 and CDR2: MDHEN and SYDVKM. The CDR3 runs to 17 residues. The CDR3 spells CASSLSSRRDRDYGYTF. As DNA, the CDR3 is TGTGCCAGCAGTTTATCCTCCCGCCGGGACAGGGACTATGGCTACACCTTC.

CDR3 region: CASSPQNTEAFF. As DNA, the CDR3 is TGTGCCAGCAGTCCCCAAAACACTGAAGCTTTCTTT. V usage is TRBV12-3 or TRBV12-4 and J usage is TRBJ1-1; D unresolved. The CDR3 is 12 amino acids. Trimming took 5 bases from V and 2 from J, leaving 6 bases between them.

V usage is TRBV6-5 and J usage is TRBJ1-1; TRBD1 matches at 8 bases. Germline assignment: CDR1 MNHEY and CDR2 SVGAGI. The junction had 4 bases not matched to a gene; V was cut back by 0 bases and J by 4 bases. The CDR3 runs to 15 residues. The CDR3 sequence: CASSYSRQGSTEAFF. The CDR3 DNA is TGTGCCAGCAGTTACTCGAGACAGGGGAGCACTGAAGCTTTCTTT.

This clone was seen many times. The rearrangement joins TRBV5-1 to TRBJ2-5, with no clear D. Germline-derived CDR1 and CDR2 are SGHRS and YFSETQ. The CDR3 is made up of 13 amino acids. V dropped 5 bases and J dropped 5 bases, with 13 bases sitting between them. Here the CDR3 reads CASRPTAQETQYF. As DNA, the CDR3 is TGCGCCAGCAGACCTACAGCCCAGGAGACCCAGTACTTC.